These 31 T cell receptor beta chains were all obtained from the same sample, sequenced in a study of blood T cell repertoires in COVID-19. TCRdb keeps only in-frame clones here, not all; method: immunoSEQ multiplex PCR. The sample has about 59,000 clones, approximately 79% seen once. Sequenced input: peripheral blood. The origin of the receptors is a woman aged 70-85 years with acute or convalescent COVID-19.

This clone has more than one count but fewer than ten. V and J are TRBV9 and TRBJ1-2; TRBD1 aligns across 9 bases. The V gene's germline CDR1 is SGDLS and CDR2 YYNGEE. V shed 0 bases and J 5 bases; nucleotides not matched to a gene: 8. The CDR3 covers 16 residues. CDR3 loop: CASSVAPQGTGYGYTF. CDR3 sequence (DNA): TGTGCCAGCAGCGTAGCTCCCCAGGGGACAGGGTATGGCTACACCTTC.

This rearrangement joins TRBV11-2 to TRBJ1-1; tentative D call: TRBD1 (6 bases). V was pared by 6 bases and J by 4 bases, with 15 bases between. Germline CDR1 and CDR2: SGHAT and FQNNGV. CDR3 length equals 14 residues. The CDR3 loop is CASRSTGLGTEAFF. The CDR3 nucleotides are TGTGCCAGCAGATCTACAGGGTTGGGCACTGAAGCTTTCTTT.

The chain couples TRBV19 to TRBJ1-2; D might be TRBD1 (6 bases). The CDR3 is 11 residues long. The germline gives CDR1 LNHDA, CDR2 SQIVND (reference sequence). V was trimmed by 8 bases and J by 8 bases, leaving 12 bases between them. The CDR3 loop is CASGTSWGYTF. The CDR3 nucleotides are TGTGCCAGTGGGACATCGTGGGGCTACACCTTC.

V gene TRBV5-1 combines with J gene TRBJ1-2; 7 bases fit TRBD1. Germline V gene lookup returns CDR1 SGHRS and CDR2 YFSETQ. The CDR3 sequence is 14 residues long. The J segment lost 4 bases and the V segment lost 4 bases, leaving 7 bases of the junction unmatched. CDR3 nucleotides: TGCGCCAGCAGCCTCTGGGACAGTCGCTATGGCTACACCTTC. Amino acid sequence: CASSLWDSRYGYTF.

This clone was seen more than once but under ten times. The V call is TRBV2, the J call TRBJ2-3; maybe TRBD2 (5 bases). This CDR3 is built from 14 residues. Germline V gene sequence: CDR1 SNHLY, CDR2 FYNNEI. Trimming shortened V by 4 bases and J by 1 base, and 9 bases separated the two germline ends. CDR3 DNA: TGTGCCAGCAGTGGTAGGCGGGGCACAGATACGCAGTATTTT. This codes for CASSGRRGTDTQYF.

The chain couples TRBV2 to TRBJ1-6; possibly TRBD1 for D (6 bases). V dropped 3 bases and J dropped 8 bases, with 14 bases sitting between them. CDR3 size: 15 residues. CDR1 SNHLY and CDR2 FYNNEI come from the germline V gene. The CDR3 reads CASSDNQGRDSPLHF. The CDR3 nucleotides read TGTGCCAGCAGTGATAATCAGGGGAGGGATTCACCCCTCCACTTT.

This chain uses TRBV29-1 with TRBJ1-1; possibly TRBD1 for D (6 bases). The CDR3 totals 14 residues. The ends were cut back, 7 bases at V and 0 bases at J, with 15 bases in the middle. CDR1 and CDR2 from the germline V gene are SQVTM and ANQGSEA. The CDR3 DNA sequence: TGCAGCGGGGCTAGGGGGAGCATGAACACTGAAGCTTTCTTT. This gives the protein CSGARGSMNTEAFF.

This clone showed up just once. The chain carries TRBV3-1 (or the pseudogene TRBV3-2) and TRBJ2-1; D is unresolved. Germline V gives CDR1 LGHDT, CDR2 YNNKEL (reference sequence). V was cut by 4 bases and J by 5 bases, with 12 bases left in between. This CDR3 region has 14 residues. CDR3 region: CASSPLPHNNEQFF. The CDR3 region has the DNA TGTGCCAGCAGCCCCCTCCCCCACAACAATGAGCAGTTCTTC.

A few counts support this clone. V usage is TRBV1 and J usage is TRBJ1-4. TRBV1 is reported as a pseudogene. This CDR3 has 15 amino acids. This chain's CDR3 is CTSSQELGSDEKLFF. For the CDR3, the DNA is TGCACCAGCAGCCAAGAGCTCGGGTCGGATGAAAAACTGTTTTTT.

V usage is TRBV7-2 and J usage is TRBJ2-1, with TRBD2 identical over 13 bases. This CDR3 contains 15 residues. V gave up 5 bases and J gave up 9 bases; unmatched junction bases: 7. Germline V gives CDR1 SGHTA, CDR2 FQGNSA. The CDR3 sequence is CASSPRTSGGREQFF. CDR3 nucleotide sequence: TGTGCCAGCAGCCCCCGGACTAGCGGGGGTCGTGAGCAGTTCTTC.

The table lists this clone with a few counts. The chain couples TRBV7-2 to TRBJ1-1, with 7 bases identical to TRBD1. CDR1 and CDR2 (germline): SGHTA, FQGNSA. The junction had 13 bases not matched to a gene; V was cut back by 5 bases and J by 7 bases. The CDR3 contains 15 residues. CDR3 protein: CASSVSTGWAGEAFF. For the CDR3, the DNA is TGTGCCAGCAGCGTATCGACAGGGTGGGCAGGTGAAGCTTTCTTT.

The V and J genes are TRBV29-1 and TRBJ1-2; D not certain. Deletions cut 1 base from V and 0 bases from J, with 15 bases between. From germline, CDR1 is SQVTM and CDR2 ANQGSEA. This CDR3 is 16 amino acids long. CDR3 coding DNA: TGCAGCGTTGAAGGGGCCATATTAGAAGCTAACTATGGCTACACCTTC. Amino acid sequence: CSVEGAILEANYGYTF. The full variable domain, completed using reference TRBV29-1 and TRBJ1-2, is SAVISQKPSRDICQRGTSLTIQCQVDSQVTMMFWYRQQPGQSLTLIATANQGSEATYESGFVIDKFPISRPNLTFSTLTVSNMSPEDSSIYLCSVEGAILEANYGYTFGSGTRLTVV.

The chain joins TRBV27 to TRBJ1-6, with a possible D match to TRBD1 (5 bases). V was clipped by 6 bases and J by 9 bases, with 15 bases between them. The CDR3 is 14 amino acids. Germline CDR1 MNHEY, CDR2 SMNVEV (reference sequence). The CDR3 coding sequence is TGTGCCAGCAGGCTCCAGGGCGGCGGTTCACCCCTCCACTTT. This gives the protein CASRLQGGGSPLHF.

The V gene is TRBV30, the J gene TRBJ2-1, with D perhaps matching TRBD2 (6 bases). CDR1 GTSNPN and CDR2 SVGIG come from the germline V gene (reference sequence). This CDR3 contains 13 residues. The V end was cut by 8 bases, the J end by 1 base, with 12 bases between. The CDR3 sequence is CARQSGSYNEQFF. DNA of the CDR3: TGTGCCAGACAAAGCGGGTCCTACAATGAGCAGTTCTTC.

J is TRBJ2-7 and V is TRBV7-2, with 10 bases fitting TRBD2. The CDR3 is made up of 15 amino acids. Trimming took 1 base from V and 6 from J; bases not matched to a gene: 6. CDR1 is SGHTA and CDR2 is FQGNSA in the germline V gene. CDR3 in DNA: TGTGCCAGCAGCTTAGAAAGCGGGGGGGCCACCGAGCAGTACTTC. Translation: CASSLESGGATEQYF.

The chain is built from TRBV25-1 and TRBJ2-7; 7 bases line up with TRBD1. CDR1 and CDR2 (germline): MGHDK, SYGVNS. This CDR3 spans 14 amino acids. The trim removed 1 base at V and 2 bases at J, leaving 2 bases unmatched. Here the CDR3 reads CASSEWDSTYEQYF. In DNA form, the CDR3 reads TGTGCCAGCAGTGAATGGGACAGTACCTACGAGCAGTACTTC.

A word on this clone: The same CDR3 can be traced to other DNA sequences in this sample. The chain recombines TRBV5-4 with TRBJ2-5; D may be TRBD1 (5 bases). Trimming pared 4 bases from V and 2 bases from J, leaving 12 bases between. Germline values: CDR1 SGHNT, CDR2 YYREEE (reference sequence). The CDR3 covers 14 residues. The CDR3 DNA is TGTGCCAGCAGCCTCAAGCAGGGTCAAGAGACCCAGTACTTC. This sequence encodes CASSLKQGQETQYF.

The chain carries TRBV7-3 and TRBJ1-1, with TRBD1 as a possible D gene (6 bases). The CDR3 runs 15 residues. CDR1 is SGHTA and CDR2 is FQGTGA in the germline V gene. The V and J ends lost 1 base and 8 bases respectively, with 17 bases between them. DNA of the CDR3: TGTGCCAGCAGCTTAAGGGACATGACAAGGTTGGAAGCTTTCTTT. It translates to CASSLRDMTRLEAFF. Drawing the rest from reference TRBV7-3 and TRBJ1-1, the complete variable domain is GAGVSQTPSNKVTEKGKYVELRCDPISGHTALYWYRQSLGQGPEFLIYFQGTGAADDSGLPNDRFFAVRPEGSVSTLKIQRTERGDSAVYLCASSLRDMTRLEAFFGQGTRLTVV.

J is TRBJ1-6 and V is TRBV27; 10 bases align to TRBD1. With 6 bases clipped from V and 7 bases from J, the junction kept 3 bases outside the gene matches. The germline CDR1 and CDR2 sequences are MNHEY and SMNVEV (reference sequence). CDR3 length equals 14 residues. CDR3 bases: TGTGCCAGCAGAAGGGGACAGGGGAATTCACCCCTCCACTTT. Translation gives CASRRGQGNSPLHF.

The chain links TRBV11-2 to TRBJ1-6; 9 bases fit TRBD1. This CDR3 region has 15 residues. The V and J ends lost 4 bases and 10 bases, in that order; junction bases with no gene match: 8. CDR1 is SGHAT, CDR2 FQNNGV, per germline. This CDR3 reads CASSSGQGGISPLHF. CDR3 in DNA: TGTGCCAGCAGCTCGGGACAGGGAGGTATCTCACCCCTCCACTTT.

V gene TRBV6-2 or TRBV6-3 combines with J gene TRBJ2-1, with D unresolved. Trimming shortened V by 4 bases and J by 10 bases, and 17 bases separated the two germline ends. The length of the CDR3 is 14 residues. Germline V gene lookup returns CDR1 MNHEY and CDR2 SVGEGT. The CDR3 region is CASSSPFPGEEQFF. The CDR3 DNA reads TGTGCCAGCAGTTCGCCCTTCCCGGGTGAGGAGCAGTTCTTC.

The chain is built from TRBV11-2 and TRBJ2-3; weak D call: TRBD2 (6 bases). CDR3 size: 15 residues. V shed 3 bases and J shed 0 bases, with 10 bases lying between them. Germline CDR1 reads SGHAT; CDR2 reads FQNNGV. The CDR3 sequence is CASSFRGASTDTQYF. Here the CDR3 DNA reads TGTGCCAGCAGCTTCCGCGGGGCAAGCACAGATACGCAGTATTTT. Together with reference TRBV11-2 and TRBJ2-3, the CDR3 gives the full variable domain: EAGVAQSPRYKIIEKRQSVAFWCNPISGHATLYWYQQILGQGPKLLIQFQNNGVVDDSQLPKDRFSAERLKGVDSTLKIQPAKLEDSAVYLCASSFRGASTDTQYFGPGTRLTVL.

This clone has more than one count but fewer than ten. CDR3 in DNA: TGTGCCAGCAGCCAAGTGGTTTCGCGGGGGGGCCGGCAGTTCTTC. It encodes CASSQVVSRGGRQFF. V is TRBV14 and J is TRBJ2-1; TRBD2 matches 9 bases. The V gene end was trimmed by 1 base and the J gene end by 12 bases; junction bases not matched to a gene: 10. This CDR3 is built from 15 residues. Germline assignment: CDR1 SGHDN and CDR2 FVKESK.

There are a few counts of this clone. The rearrangement uses TRBV7-2 and TRBJ2-7, with D possibly TRBD2 on 5 matching bases. There are 13 residues in the CDR3. Trimming removed 4 bases at V and 3 bases at J, with 10 bases between. Germline lookup yields CDR1 SGHTA and CDR2 FQGNSA. The CDR3: CASSYGVFYEQYF. Written as DNA, the CDR3 is TGTGCCAGCAGCTACGGGGTTTTCTACGAGCAGTACTTC.

The chain uses TRBV27 and TRBJ2-5, with TRBD1 matching over 9 bases. The trim removed 2 bases at V and 5 bases at J, leaving 3 bases unmatched. In germline, CDR1 is MNHEY, CDR2 SMNVEV (reference sequence). The CDR3 length is 14 residues. For the CDR3, the DNA is TGTGCCAGCAGTTTAAACAGGGGGCTGGAGACCCAGTACTTC. It codes for CASSLNRGLETQYF.

The V gene is TRBV18, the J gene TRBJ1-1, with no clear D. CDR1 is KGHSH and CDR2 is LQKENI in the germline V gene. The CDR3 covers 14 residues. Trimming pared 0 bases from V and 0 bases from J, leaving 5 bases between. CDR3 nucleotide sequence: TGTGCCAGCTCACCACCTAGCCTGAACACTGAAGCTTTCTTT. Protein product: CASSPPSLNTEAFF.

This clone occurred a few times. V gene TRBV29-1 combines with J gene TRBJ2-7; weak D call: TRBD2 (5 bases). V lost 6 bases and J lost 7, with 22 bases in between. CDR1 is SQVTM and CDR2 is ANQGSEA in the germline V gene. This CDR3 region has 14 residues. In nucleotides, the CDR3 is TGCAGCGTCCAAGGAGGTCGGTTGGTAGATGAGCAGTACTTC. Translating it yields CSVQGGRLVDEQYF.

The V and J genes are TRBV6-4 and TRBJ1-5; TRBD1 agrees at 9 bases. CDR1 is MRHNA and CDR2 is SNTAGT in the germline V gene. CDR3 length: 16 residues. The V segment lost 4 bases and the J segment 6 bases; nucleotides outside the gene matches: 10. CDR3 amino acids: CASSGPDRGCGQPQHF. The CDR3 nucleotides read TGTGCCAGCAGTGGACCCGACAGGGGGTGCGGTCAGCCCCAGCATTTT.

The table lists this clone with a count of one. V and J are TRBV11-2 and TRBJ2-1; 7 bases agree with TRBD2. Looked up from germline, CDR1 is SGHAT and CDR2 is FQNNGV. This CDR3 is built from 13 residues. V was pared by 4 bases and J by 10 bases, with 7 bases of the junction left unmatched. The CDR3 DNA is TGTGCCAGCAGCTCCGAACCACTAGCGGAGCAGTTCTTC. Protein product: CASSSEPLAEQFF. Full variable domain (missing parts from reference TRBV11-2 and TRBJ2-1): EAGVAQSPRYKIIEKRQSVAFWCNPISGHATLYWYQQILGQGPKLLIQFQNNGVVDDSQLPKDRFSAERLKGVDSTLKIQPAKLEDSAVYLCASSSEPLAEQFFGPGTRLTVL.

The chain is built from TRBV20-1 and TRBJ2-3; TRBD2 matches at 14 bases. J was trimmed by 3 bases and V by 3 bases; bases with no gene match: 5. There are 16 residues in the CDR3. Germline V lookup: CDR1 DFQATT, CDR2 SNEGSKA (reference sequence). The CDR3 DNA reads as TGCAGTGCTAGTGGGACTAGCGGGGGCGAGACAGATACGCAGTATTTT. It yields the protein CSASGTSGGETDTQYF.

The rearrangement links TRBV4-1 to TRBJ2-7, with 9 bases identical to TRBD1. The CDR3 contains 16 residues. The germline V gene has CDR1 MGHRA and CDR2 YSYEKL. V gave up 0 bases and J gave up 1 base; unmatched junction bases: 4. CDR3 amino acids: CASSQEQGAFSYEQYF. CDR3 DNA: TGCGCCAGCAGCCAAGAACAGGGGGCGTTTTCCTACGAGCAGTACTTC.